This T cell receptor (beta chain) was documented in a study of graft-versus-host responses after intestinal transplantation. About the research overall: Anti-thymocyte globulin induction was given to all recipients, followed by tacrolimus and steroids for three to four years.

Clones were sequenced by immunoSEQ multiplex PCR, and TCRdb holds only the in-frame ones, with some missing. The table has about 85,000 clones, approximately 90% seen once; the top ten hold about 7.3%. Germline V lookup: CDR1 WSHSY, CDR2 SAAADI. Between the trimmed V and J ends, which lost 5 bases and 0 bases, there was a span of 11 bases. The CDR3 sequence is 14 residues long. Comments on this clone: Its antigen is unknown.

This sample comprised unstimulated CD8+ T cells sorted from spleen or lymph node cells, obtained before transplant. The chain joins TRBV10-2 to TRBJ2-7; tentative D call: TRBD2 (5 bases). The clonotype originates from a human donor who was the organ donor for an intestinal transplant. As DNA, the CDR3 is TGCGCCAGCAGTACCAGGAGGAGCTCCTACGAGCAGTACTTC. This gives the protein CASSTRRSSYEQYF.